The present entry profiles one T cell receptor beta chain with its context. Profiled with immunoSEQ multiplex PCR; TCRdb holds only in-frame clones, not every one. The repertoire holds roughly 280,000 clones, with 80% to 90% as singletons. This record comes from a study of blood T cell repertoires in COVID-19. Study information: Donors in the United States, Italy and Spain gave samples during acute or convalescent COVID-19.

The V end lost 7 bases, the J end lost 4 bases, and 16 bases lay between the germline ends. The CDR3 contains 14 residues. Germline values: CDR1 SGHAT, CDR2 FQNNGV. The source material was peripheral blood. This receptor was taken from a woman in her seventies with acute or convalescent COVID-19. The J gene is TRBJ2-5, the V gene TRBV11-2, with D possibly being TRBD2 (6 bases). CDR3 in amino acids: CASTPRLGGETQYF. CDR3 sequence (DNA): TGTGCCAGCACCCCAAGACTAGGCGGAGAGACCCAGTACTTC.